What follows are 23 T cell receptor beta chains derived from one specimen sequenced in a study of technical replicates of blood from a handful of donors. Using immunoSEQ multiplex PCR, the repertoire was profiled, and TCRdb retains in-frame clones only, with some absent. Of about 70,000 clones in the sample, approximately 94% were seen once. The sample comprised T cells isolated from PBMCs. Receptors originate from a human donor in good health.

The chain employs TRBV7-8 and TRBJ1-2; the match to TRBD1 covers 7 bases. CDR1 and CDR2 from the germline V gene are SGHVS and FQNEAQ. The CDR3 has 13 amino acids. The V and J ends lost 5 bases and 0 bases, in that order; junction bases with no gene match: 0. This chain's CDR3 is CASSRGPNYGYTF. The CDR3 bases are TGTGCCAGCAGCAGGGGGCCTAACTATGGCTACACCTTC. Together with reference TRBV7-8 and TRBJ1-2, the CDR3 gives the full variable domain: GAGVSQSPRYKVAKRGQDVALRCDPISGHVSLFWYQQALGQGPEFLTYFQNEAQLDKSGLPSDRFFAERPEGSVSTLKIQRTQQEDSAVYLCASSRGPNYGYTFGSGTRLTVV.

This chain uses TRBV9 with TRBJ1-2; D unclear. Germline CDR1 is SGDLS and CDR2 is YYNGEE. V gave up 3 bases and J gave up 4 bases, with 7 bases separating them. This CDR3 is built from 12 residues. CDR3 amino acids: CASSDYSYGYTF. CDR3 nucleotide sequence: TGTGCCAGCAGCGACTACTCCTATGGCTACACCTTC.

The chain couples TRBV5-6 to TRBJ2-1, with 10 bases fitting TRBD2. The CDR3 contains 14 residues. Losses at the gene ends were 10 bases for V and 0 bases for J; bases not matched to a gene: 4. Germline loops: CDR1 SGHDT, CDR2 YYEEEE. The CDR3 DNA reads TGTGCCGGGGCTAGCGGGAGCTCCTACAATGAGCAGTTCTTC. Translation gives CAGASGSSYNEQFF.

J is TRBJ1-5 and V is TRBV9, with 9 positions matching TRBD1. The CDR3 loop spans 17 amino acids. The germline CDR1 and CDR2 sequences are SGDLS and YYNGEE. V gave up 4 bases and J gave up 0 bases; unmatched junction bases: 8. The CDR3 loop reads CASSPGTGPSSNQPQHF. The CDR3 bases are TGTGCCAGCAGCCCAGGGACAGGGCCTAGTAGCAATCAGCCCCAGCATTTT. Based on the CDR3 plus reference TRBV9 and TRBJ1-5, the full variable domain is DSGVTQTPKHLITATGQRVTLRCSPRSGDLSVYWYQQSLDQGLQFLIQYYNGEERAKGNILERFSAQQFPDLHSELNLSSLELGDSALYFCASSPGTGPSSNQPQHFGDGTRLSIL.

This clone was seen a single time. The V and J genes are TRBV12-5 and TRBJ2-1; D not certain. Germline CDR1 LGHNT, CDR2 FRNRAP. This CDR3 has 10 amino acids. Trimming removed 3 bases at V and 8 bases at J, with 2 bases between. The CDR3 here is CASGFYEQFF. CDR3 nucleotides: TGTGCTAGTGGTTTCTATGAGCAGTTCTTC. The complete variable domain, with remaining parts taken from reference TRBV12-5 and TRBJ2-1, reads DARVTQTPRHKVTEMGQEVTMRCQPILGHNTVFWYRQTMMQGLELLAYFRNRAPLDDSGMPKDRFSAEMPDATLATLKIQPSEPRDSAVYFCASGFYEQFFGPGTRLTVL.

The chain carries TRBV27 and TRBJ1-5; D is perhaps TRBD1 (6 bases). Looked up from germline, CDR1 is MNHEY and CDR2 is SMNVEV (reference sequence). CDR3 length: 14 amino acids. The V end lost 6 bases, the J end lost 1 base, and 10 bases lay between the germline ends. CDR3 sequence (DNA): TGTGCCAGCAGGTTAGGGGGGAGCAATCAGCCCCAGCATTTT. It is translated as CASRLGGSNQPQHF.

This rearrangement joins TRBV6-1 to TRBJ1-5; no reliable D call. This CDR3 is built from 15 residues. Per the germline V gene, CDR1 is MNHNS and CDR2 is SASEGT. With 0 bases removed from V and 1 base from J, the gap between germline ends came to 7 bases. This chain's CDR3 is CASSEAWSSNQPQHF. The CDR3 DNA is TGTGCCAGCAGTGAAGCGTGGAGCAGCAATCAGCCCCAGCATTTT.

The chain links TRBV10-3 to TRBJ2-7; 8 bases agree with TRBD2. Losses at the gene ends were 1 base for V and 2 bases for J; bases not matched to a gene: 7. The CDR3 is made up of 16 amino acids. From germline, CDR1 is ENHRY and CDR2 SYGVKD. The CDR3 spells CAISELPGTSTYEQYF. Here the CDR3 DNA reads TGTGCCATCAGTGAGTTACCCGGGACTAGTACCTACGAGCAGTACTTC.

V and J are TRBV9 and TRBJ1-1; 9 bases line up with TRBD1. Looked up from germline, CDR1 is SGDLS and CDR2 is YYNGEE. J was trimmed by 5 bases and V by 0 bases; bases with no gene match: 14. The CDR3 consists of 18 residues. As DNA, the CDR3 is TGTGCCAGCAGCGTAGGGGTAACGGGGACAGGGACGGGGACTGAAGCTTTCTTT. Residues: CASSVGVTGTGTGTEAFF.

The chain recombines TRBV6-1 with TRBJ2-1; 7 positions agree with TRBD2. The germline V gene has CDR1 MNHNS and CDR2 SASEGT. V lost 0 bases, J lost 8 bases, and 10 bases stayed unmatched. CDR3 length: 16 amino acids. The CDR3 here is CASSEALASGGYEQFF. The CDR3 DNA follows: TGTGCCAGCAGTGAAGCGCTGGCTAGCGGTGGTTATGAGCAGTTCTTC.

CDR3 DNA: TGTGCCAGCAGCTTATTCCTGGGGGGTGCTTCACATGGCTACACCTTC. Its translation is CASSLFLGGASHGYTF. This sequence joins TRBV7-3 and TRBJ1-2; possibly TRBD1 for D (5 bases). V shed 2 bases and J shed 6 bases, with 19 bases lying between them. The CDR3 consists of 16 residues. Germline assignment: CDR1 SGHTA and CDR2 FQGTGA.

V is TRBV30 and J is TRBJ2-3, with TRBD2 identical over 8 bases. The CDR3 is 13 amino acids. Germline CDR1 is GTSNPN and CDR2 is SVGIG (reference sequence). For the CDR3, the DNA is TGTGCGTATTCGGGGGGGGGCACAGATACGCAGTATTTT. Translating gives CAYSGGGTDTQYF.

The CDR3 coding sequence is TGCGCCAGCAGCCAAGAGCTACAGGGTCGGGTTGAAGCTTTCTTT. It yields the protein CASSQELQGRVEAFF. V and J are TRBV4-3 and TRBJ1-1, with D maybe TRBD1 (6 bases). Germline CDR1 and CDR2: LGHNA and YSLEER. V was pared by 0 bases and J by 7 bases, with 15 bases between. The CDR3 has 15 amino acids.

The chain recombines TRBV2 with TRBJ2-7; the D gene is possibly TRBD2 (6 bases). The CDR3 is 11 amino acids. Trimming removed 6 bases at V and 5 bases at J, with 8 bases between. Germline loops: CDR1 SNHLY, CDR2 FYNNEI. The chain's CDR3 is CASRDYHEQYF. CDR3 nucleotide sequence: TGTGCCAGCAGGGACTACCACGAGCAGTACTTC.

The chain combines TRBV4-1 with TRBJ1-5; D is ambiguous. Germline assignment: CDR1 MGHRA and CDR2 YSYEKL. V was clipped by 0 bases and J by 3 bases, with 3 bases between them. The length of the CDR3 is 13 residues. In DNA form, the CDR3 reads TGCGCCAGCAGCCAAGATTACAATCAGCCCCAGCATTTT. This encodes CASSQDYNQPQHF.

CDR3 loop: CASSPHSLRDSSYEQYF. CDR3 bases: TGTGCCAGCTCACCACACTCTCTCCGGGACTCCTCCTACGAGCAGTACTTC. This rearrangement joins TRBV18 to TRBJ2-7; a possible D gene is TRBD2 (6 bases). The V and J ends lost 1 base and 0 bases respectively, with 16 bases between them. This CDR3 is built from 17 residues. CDR1 is KGHSH, CDR2 LQKENI, per germline.

The rearrangement uses TRBV18 and TRBJ1-5, with a weak D call TRBD1 (5 bases). This CDR3 has 13 amino acids. Deletions cut 4 bases from V and 15 bases from J, with 19 bases between. Looked up from germline, CDR1 is KGHSH and CDR2 is LQKENI. For the CDR3, the DNA is TGTGCCAGCTCACGAGGAGGTACGGACGGGGGGCATTTT. Translated, it gives CASSRGGTDGGHF.

The chain combines TRBV19 with TRBJ1-4; D is uncertain. Germline CDR1 LNHDA, CDR2 SQIVND (reference sequence). V lost 7 bases and J 8 bases, leaving 14 bases between the germline ends. The length of the CDR3 is 13 residues. This CDR3 is CASTKTSGEKLFF. CDR3 bases: TGTGCCAGTACTAAAACCTCAGGCGAAAAACTGTTTTTT.

V gene TRBV6-5 combines with J gene TRBJ2-5; no reliable D call. From germline, CDR1 is MNHEY and CDR2 SVGAGI. Trimming left V 5 bases short and J 8 bases short, with 15 bases between. The CDR3 sequence is 13 residues long. The CDR3 region has the DNA TGTGCCAGCAGTACCAACTCCGGTCGAACCCAGTACTTC. It yields the protein CASSTNSGRTQYF.

The rearrangement joins TRBV29-1 to TRBJ2-1; 10 nucleotides match TRBD2. CDR3 length equals 14 residues. In germline, CDR1 is SQVTM, CDR2 ANQGSEA. J lost 3 bases, V lost 6 bases, and 5 bases had no gene match. The CDR3 DNA reads as TGCAGCGTCCTCGGACTAGCGGACTACAATGAGCAGTTCTTC. Translated, it gives CSVLGLADYNEQFF.

The rearrangement uses TRBV9 and TRBJ2-7, with 10 bases lining up with TRBD2. The CDR3 runs to 16 residues. Trimming removed 7 bases from V and 3 bases from J; junction bases left unmatched: 13. CDR1 and CDR2 (germline): SGDLS, YYNGEE. DNA of the CDR3: TGTGCCAGCTCAGTGTCCGGGACTAGCGCCATCTACGAGCAGTACTTC. Protein product: CASSVSGTSAIYEQYF.

Only one count was recorded for this clone. The chain carries TRBV2 and TRBJ1-5; D call uncertain. Germline values: CDR1 SNHLY, CDR2 FYNNEI. Trimming pared 3 bases from V and 5 bases from J, leaving 17 bases between. CDR3 length: 16 amino acids. CDR3 DNA: TGTGCCAGCAGTGACGGGTCGACCGGTCCCCATCAGCCCCAGCATTTT. It is translated as CASSDGSTGPHQPQHF. Combining the CDR3 with reference TRBV2 and TRBJ1-5 gives the whole variable domain EPEVTQTPSHQVTQMGQEVILRCVPISNHLYFYWYRQILGQKVEFLVSFYNNEISEKSEIFDDQFSVERPDGSNFTLKIRSTKLEDSAMYFCASSDGSTGPHQPQHFGDGTRLSIL.

The chain joins TRBV5-1 to TRBJ2-1; 13 bases fit TRBD2. Trimming cost V 0 bases and J 5 bases; bases outside gene matches: 5. Germline V gives CDR1 SGHRS, CDR2 YFSETQ. This CDR3 region has 17 residues. The CDR3 sequence is CASSLGYGTSGNNEQFF. The CDR3 DNA reads as TGCGCCAGCAGCTTGGGGTATGGGACTAGCGGGAACAATGAGCAGTTCTTC.